This TCR beta chain was profiled in a study of blood T cell repertoires in COVID-19 (dated by TCRdb to the early 2020s). For the study in its entirety: Samples covering the acute and convalescent phases of COVID-19 were provided by collaborators in the United States, Italy and Spain. The prospective study material was composed of cDNA or gDNA derived from T cells, B-cell-depleted T cells, or PBMCs. Subjects who had been exposed to COVID-19, were actively infected with it, or had recovered from it provided the deeply sampled blood TCRbeta repertoires that made up the dataset. A freely available public database, intended as a resource for researchers studying the immune response to SARS-CoV-2, is where the repertoires were released. Samples came from the ongoing ImmuneRACE study (first 160 participants) plus 1,254 subjects from 6 global collaborators. The sample metadata nearly always contained a de-identified subject ID, COVID-19 status, age in years and sex. HLA class I and class II types, where available, came from metadata supplied by the sample provider rather than from assay-based typing.

The germline V gene specifies SGDLS as CDR1 and YYNGEE as CDR2. The V and J ends are trimmed by 2 bases and 7 bases, leaving 14 bases between them. The CDR3 spans 14 residues, from the cysteine through the phenylalanine. Solely the CDR3 DNA is kept, with 42 bases framed from the first base. TCRbeta CDR3 regions were amplified from genomic DNA by means of the immunoSEQ Assay, a bias-controlled multiplex PCR. The study's processing was this. The number of nucleated cells in each sample was estimated from the amplification of reference gene primers within the assay. Sequence reads were collapsed and filtered to measure the absolute abundance of every unique TCRbeta CDR3 rearrangement. Productive Simpson clonality was computed per sample as the square root of Simpson's diversity index over productive rearrangements. TCRdb mirrors the immuneACCESS table, restricted to in-frame sequences. Some clones are absent from its copies; in checked studies, under half trace to an unresolved V gene, and the reason for the others is unknown. V, J and clone size reflect that table, while D and trimming were determined from the DNA. For this sample there are hundreds of thousands of clones; around 92% appear just once. The ten largest clonotypes hold more than 1% of the sample.

Collaborating institutions collected whole blood in K2EDTA tubes following their own protocols. For TCRbeta analysis, collaborator samples were shipped as frozen whole blood, as isolated PBMCs, or as DNA extracted from either sample type. Points the paper makes about the study in general: Clinical and demographic metadata were provided uncurated, with the amount varying by source and participant.

Details on this clone: The target of this receptor is not known. The record has no base qualities; no much larger clone is one base away.

This clonotype originated in a man in his forties with acute or convalescent COVID-19. The sequenced sample consisted of peripheral blood. Recombination connected TRBV9 to TRBJ2-3; matching of 7 bases hints at TRBD2 as the D gene. CDR3 loop: CASSVGGQLNTQYF. The nucleotide sequence is given as TGTGCCAGCAGCGTGGGGGGGCAACTTAATACGCAGTATTTT.